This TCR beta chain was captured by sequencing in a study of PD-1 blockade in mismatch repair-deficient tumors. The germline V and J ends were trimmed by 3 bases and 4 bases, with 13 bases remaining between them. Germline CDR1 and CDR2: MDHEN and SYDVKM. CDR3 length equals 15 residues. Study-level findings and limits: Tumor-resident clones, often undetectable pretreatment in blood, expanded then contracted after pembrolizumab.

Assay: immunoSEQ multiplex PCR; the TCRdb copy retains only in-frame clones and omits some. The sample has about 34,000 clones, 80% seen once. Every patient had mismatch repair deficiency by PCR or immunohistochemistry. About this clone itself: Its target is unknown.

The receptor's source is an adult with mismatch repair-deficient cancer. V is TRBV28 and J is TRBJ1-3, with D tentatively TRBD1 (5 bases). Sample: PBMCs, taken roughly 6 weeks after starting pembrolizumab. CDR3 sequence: CASSLAGTGGNTIYF. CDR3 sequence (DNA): TGTGCCAGCAGTTTGGCGGGGACGGGGGGAAACACCATATATTTT.